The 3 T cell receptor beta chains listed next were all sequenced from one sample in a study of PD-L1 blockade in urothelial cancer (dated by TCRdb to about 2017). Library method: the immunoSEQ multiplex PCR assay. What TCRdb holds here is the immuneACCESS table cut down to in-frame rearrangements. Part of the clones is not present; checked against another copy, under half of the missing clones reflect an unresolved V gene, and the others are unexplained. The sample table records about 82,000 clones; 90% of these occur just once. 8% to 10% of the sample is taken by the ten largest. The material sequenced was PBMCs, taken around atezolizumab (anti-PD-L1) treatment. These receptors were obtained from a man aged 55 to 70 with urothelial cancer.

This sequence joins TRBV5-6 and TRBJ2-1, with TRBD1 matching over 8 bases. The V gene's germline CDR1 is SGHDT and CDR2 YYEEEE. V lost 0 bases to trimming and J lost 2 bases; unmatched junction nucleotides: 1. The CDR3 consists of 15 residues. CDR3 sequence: CASSLGTGTYNEQFF. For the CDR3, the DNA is TGTGCCAGCAGCTTGGGGACAGGGACCTACAATGAGCAGTTCTTC.

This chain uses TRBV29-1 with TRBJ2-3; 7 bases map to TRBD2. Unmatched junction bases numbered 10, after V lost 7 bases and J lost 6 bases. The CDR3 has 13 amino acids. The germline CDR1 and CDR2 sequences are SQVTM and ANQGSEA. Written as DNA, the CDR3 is TGCAGCGCCCAGTCGGGGAGGGTGGATACGCAGTATTTT. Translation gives CSAQSGRVDTQYF.

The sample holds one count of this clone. The CDR3 coding sequence is TGTGCCAGCAGTTTACGGACAGGCGCCTACGAGCAGTACTTC. It encodes CASSLRTGAYEQYF. This chain connects TRBV27 to TRBJ2-7; TRBD1 matches 7 bases. Unmatched junction bases numbered 3, after V lost 2 bases and J lost 2 bases. In germline, CDR1 is MNHEY, CDR2 SMNVEV (reference sequence). The CDR3 loop spans 14 amino acids.